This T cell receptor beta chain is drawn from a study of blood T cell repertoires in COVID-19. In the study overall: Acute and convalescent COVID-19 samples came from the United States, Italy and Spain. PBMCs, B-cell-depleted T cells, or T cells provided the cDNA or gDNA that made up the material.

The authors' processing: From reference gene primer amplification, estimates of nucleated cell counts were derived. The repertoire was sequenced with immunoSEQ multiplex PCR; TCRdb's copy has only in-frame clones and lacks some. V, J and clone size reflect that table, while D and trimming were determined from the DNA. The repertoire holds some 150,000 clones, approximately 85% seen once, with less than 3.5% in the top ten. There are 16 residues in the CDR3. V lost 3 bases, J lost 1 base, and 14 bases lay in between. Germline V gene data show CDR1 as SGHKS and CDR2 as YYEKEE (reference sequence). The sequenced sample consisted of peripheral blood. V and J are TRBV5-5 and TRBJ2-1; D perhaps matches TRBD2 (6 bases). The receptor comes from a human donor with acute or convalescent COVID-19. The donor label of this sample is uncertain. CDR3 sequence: CASSSGVSGSYNEQFF. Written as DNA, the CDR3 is TGTGCCAGCAGCTCGGGGGTTAGCGGTTCCTACAATGAGCAGTTCTTC.